A selection of T cell receptor beta chains follows, all from one sample in a study of blood T cell repertoires in COVID-19. Assay: immunoSEQ multiplex PCR; the TCRdb copy retains only in-frame clones and omits some. This table has about 180,000 clones, around 84% appearing once. Sequences were obtained from PBMCs or T cells enriched from blood (not recorded which). These TCRs come from a man aged 45-65 years who had recovered from COVID-19. The CDR3 runs from the conserved cysteine through the conserved F or W. D genes are given only for firm matches. The size entry is marked missing in some rows and otherwise reads once, few, many or a size class.

TRBD1	.	TRBJ1-3	TRBV6-1	CASSEVTGAGNTIYF	TGTGCCAGCAGTGAAGTCACAGGGGCTGGAAACACCATATATTTT
TRBD1	.	TRBJ1-2	TRBV4-1	CASSQAGTGVYGYTF	TGCGCCAGCAGCCAAGCCGGGACAGGGGTTTATGGCTACACCTTC
.	.	TRBJ1-4	TRBV6-5	CASSYSSATNEKLFF	TGTGCCAGCAGTTACTCCTCTGCAACTAATGAAAAACTGTTTTTT
TRBD1	once	TRBJ2-2	TRBV30	CATRSGGFGGGELFF	TGTGCCACCCGGTCAGGGGGCTTTGGGGGCGGGGAGCTGTTTTTT
.	once	TRBJ1-1	TRBV12-5	CASGLVQSSLPFEAFF	TGTGCTAGTGGTTTGGTACAGAGCAGCCTTCCGTTTGAAGCTTTCTTT
TRBD1	.	TRBJ1-2	TRBV5-1	CASSKGQIYGYTF	TGCGCCAGCAGCAAGGGACAGATTTATGGCTACACCTTC
.	few	TRBJ2-1	TRBV4-1	CASSQDFSRGLHSSYNEQFF	TGCGCCAGCAGCCAAGATTTTTCTAGGGGCCTACATAGCTCCTACAATGAGCAGTTCTTC
.	.	TRBJ1-3	TRBV11-2	CASSLVLGASGNTIYF	TGTGCCAGCAGCTTAGTACTGGGGGCGTCTGGAAACACCATATATTTT
.	once	TRBJ1-1	TRBV11-2	CASSPRDISRNTEAFF	TGTGCCAGCAGCCCCCGGGACATAAGTAGAAACACTGAAGCTTTCTTT
.	few	TRBJ2-5	TRBV18	CASSPRVEAQETQYF	TGTGCCAGCTCACCCCGGGTGGAGGCCCAAGAGACCCAGTACTTC
.	few	TRBJ1-3	TRBV18	CASSPRLMDRDSGNTIYF	TGTGCCAGCTCACCGCGGCTGATGGACAGAGACTCTGGAAACACCATATATTTT
.	.	TRBJ2-7	TRBV12-3/TRBV12-4	CASSPPGVREQYF	TGTGCCAGCAGTCCCCCCGGGGTGCGCGAGCAGTACTTC
TRBD2	.	TRBJ2-7	TRBV10-2	CASSNGGGPAYEQYF	TGCGCCAGCAGTAACGGCGGGGGGCCTGCCTACGAGCAGTACTTC
.	.	TRBJ2-5	TRBV5-1	CASSLGFTGPQETQYF	TGCGCCAGCAGCTTGGGATTCACAGGGCCCCAAGAGACCCAGTACTTC
.	.	TRBJ2-5	TRBV6-6	CASSYRRDQETQYF	TGTGCCAGCAGTTACCGGCGGGACCAAGAGACCCAGTACTTC
.	.	TRBJ2-6	TRBV6-1	CASSEGAHFRRSGANVLTF	TGTGCCAGCAGTGAAGGGGCTCACTTCCGACGCTCTGGGGCCAACGTCCTGACTTTC
TRBD1	once	TRBJ1-6	TRBV7-9	CASSRQGYPPLHF	TGTGCCAGCAGCCGACAGGGCTACCCACCCCTCCACTTT
TRBD1	.	TRBJ1-5	TRBV18	CASSQGQGAIQPQHF	TGTGCCAGCTCGCAGGGACAGGGGGCGATTCAGCCCCAGCATTTT
.	.	TRBJ1-3	TRBV9	CASSVGGTGNTIYF	TGTGCCAGCAGCGTAGGAGGGACTGGAAACACCATATATTTT
TRBD1	.	TRBJ1-1	TRBV10-2	CASSEQGQGMGAFF	TGCGCCAGCAGCGAACAGGGACAGGGGATGGGGGCTTTCTTT
.	.	TRBJ2-2	TRBV12-3/TRBV12-4	CASSWSGTGELFF	TGTGCCAGCAGTTGGAGCGGGACCGGGGAGCTGTTTTTT
.	.	TRBJ2-3	TRBV3-1/TRBV3-2	CASSQVRGSDTQYF	TGTGCCAGCAGCCAAGTTAGAGGGAGCGATACGCAGTATTTT
TRBD2	once	TRBJ2-1	TRBV5-1	CASSPGTSGGAFDEQFF	TGCGCCAGCAGCCCGGGGACTAGCGGGGGGGCCTTCGATGAGCAGTTCTTC
TRBD1	.	TRBJ1-2	TRBV19	CASSTPRDSYGYTF	TGTGCCAGTAGTACCCCCCGGGACAGCTATGGCTACACCTTC
.	.	TRBJ2-5	TRBV10-3	CAISSQVGRGETQYF	TGTGCCATCAGTTCGCAAGTGGGTAGGGGCGAGACCCAGTACTTC
TRBD1	.	TRBJ2-2	TRBV7-2	CASRETGAGELFF	TGTGCCAGCAGGGAGACAGGGGCCGGGGAGCTGTTTTTT
TRBD2	.	TRBJ2-1	TRBV20-1	CSASRSRGNPRNEQFF	TGCAGTGCTAGTCGTTCGCGGGGGAACCCCCGCAATGAGCAGTTCTTC
TRBD2	.	TRBJ2-3	TRBV4-1	CASSQDGRGTDTQYF	TGCGCCAGCAGCCAAGATGGGAGGGGCACAGATACGCAGTATTTT
TRBD1	.	TRBJ2-7	TRBV6-5	CASRSPGQGHYEQYF	TGTGCCAGCAGATCTCCGGGACAGGGTCACTACGAGCAGTACTTC
TRBD2	.	TRBJ2-1	TRBV7-2	CASSLGGGGYNEQFF	TGTGCCAGCAGCTTAGGCGGGGGGGGTTACAATGAGCAGTTCTTC
TRBD1	.	TRBJ2-3	TRBV4-2	CASSLQRTGSPDTQYF	TGTGCCAGCAGCCTCCAAAGGACAGGGAGCCCAGATACGCAGTATTTT
TRBD2	.	TRBJ2-1	TRBV5-1	CASSRLAWDNEQFF	TGCGCCAGCAGCAGACTAGCGTGGGACAATGAGCAGTTCTTC
TRBD2	.	TRBJ2-2	TRBV4-2	CASSQDPRLAGGAGELFF	TGTGCCAGCAGCCAAGACCCCAGACTAGCGGGGGGGGCCGGGGAGCTGTTTTTT
.	.	TRBJ1-1	TRBV10-3	CAISDLRDLNTEAFF	TGTGCCATCAGTGATTTGAGGGATCTGAACACTGAAGCTTTCTTT
.	.	TRBJ2-5	TRBV14	CASSLGVLALQETQYF	TGTGCCAGCAGCCTGGGGGTACTAGCCCTACAAGAGACCCAGTACTTC
.	.	TRBJ2-3	TRBV9	CASSVRGSGSLTDTQYF	TGTGCCAGCAGCGTGAGGGGTAGCGGTTCTCTCACAGATACGCAGTATTTT
TRBD1	.	TRBJ1-2	TRBV6-5	CASRDDRGTWGYTF	TGTGCCAGCAGAGACGACAGGGGTACGTGGGGCTACACCTTC
TRBD2	.	TRBJ2-3	TRBV9	CASSVGLAGVTDTQYF	TGTGCCAGCAGCGTAGGTCTAGCGGGGGTAACAGATACGCAGTATTTT
.	once	TRBJ1-4	TRBV18	CASSQTGPTNEKLFF	TGTGCCAGCTCACAAACAGGTCCAACTAATGAAAAACTGTTTTTT
.	once	TRBJ1-2	TRBV9	CASSEGGGHNYGYTF	TGTGCCAGCAGCGAGGGAGGGGGGCATAACTATGGCTACACCTTC
.	.	TRBJ2-3	TRBV7-6	CASSQRRPEFADTQYF	TGTGCCAGCAGTCAAAGGCGGCCGGAATTCGCAGATACGCAGTATTTT
.	.	TRBJ2-2	TRBV11-1	CASVGGINTGELFF	TGTGCCAGCGTAGGAGGGATTAACACCGGGGAGCTGTTTTTT
TRBD1	once	TRBJ1-6	TRBV7-8	CASSLPGGSPLHF	TGTGCCAGCAGCCTGCCAGGGGGATCACCCCTCCACTTT
.	once	TRBJ2-2	TRBV2	CASRGTLGTGELFF	TGTGCCAGCAGGGGGACTCTTGGTACCGGGGAGCTGTTTTTT
.	few	TRBJ1-6	TRBV5-1	CASSLAEESPLHF	TGCGCCAGCAGCTTGGCGGAGGAATCACCCCTCCACTTT
.	once	TRBJ1-5	TRBV28	CASSLWNRMSNQPQHF	TGTGCCAGCAGTTTATGGAACAGAATGAGCAATCAGCCCCAGCATTTT
.	few	TRBJ2-1	TRBV6-4	CASSDSSGSYNEQFF	TGTGCCAGCAGTGACTCTAGCGGCTCCTACAATGAGCAGTTCTTC
.	.	TRBJ1-1	TRBV29-1	CSVRGTNTEAFF	TGCAGCGTAAGGGGGACGAACACTGAAGCTTTCTTT
.	.	TRBJ2-7	TRBV21-1	CASSKEKIAGAYFYEQYF	TGTGCCAGCAGCAAAGAGAAAATAGCGGGGGCCTACTTCTACGAGCAGTACTTC
TRBD1	.	TRBJ2-6	TRBV18	CASSLGQAGANVLTF	TGTGCCAGCTCACTAGGACAGGCTGGGGCCAACGTCCTGACTTTC
TRBD1	.	TRBJ1-1	TRBV5-6	CASSPGGRTDTEAFF	TGTGCCAGCAGCCCAGGGGGCCGGACGGACACTGAAGCTTTCTTT
TRBD1	.	TRBJ1-4	TRBV28	CASSPPDRKEKLFF	TGTGCCAGCAGTCCCCCGGACAGGAAGGAAAAACTGTTTTTT
TRBD2	few	TRBJ2-2	TRBV4-2	CASSQSVAGGTTGELFF	TGTGCCAGCAGCCAAAGTGTGGCGGGGGGCACCACCGGGGAGCTGTTTTTT
.	.	TRBJ2-3	TRBV15	CATSRGASTDTQYF	TGTGCCACCAGCAGAGGGGCTAGCACAGATACGCAGTATTTT
.	.	TRBJ2-3	TRBV7-9	CASSFSTSIDTQYF	TGTGCCAGCAGCTTTTCGACTAGTATAGATACGCAGTATTTT